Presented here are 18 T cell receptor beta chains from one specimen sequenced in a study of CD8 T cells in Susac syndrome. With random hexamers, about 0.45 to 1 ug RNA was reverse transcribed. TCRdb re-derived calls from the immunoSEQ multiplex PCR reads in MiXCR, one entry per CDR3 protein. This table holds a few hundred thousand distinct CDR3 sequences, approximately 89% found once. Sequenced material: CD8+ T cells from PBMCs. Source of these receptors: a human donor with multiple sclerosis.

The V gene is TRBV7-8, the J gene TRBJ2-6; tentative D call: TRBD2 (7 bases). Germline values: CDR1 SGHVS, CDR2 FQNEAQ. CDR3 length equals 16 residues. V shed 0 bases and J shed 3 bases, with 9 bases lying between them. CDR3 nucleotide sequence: TGTGCCAGCAGCTTAGCGCGGGGGCTTGGGGCCAACGTCCTGACTTTC. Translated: CASSLARGLGANVLTF.

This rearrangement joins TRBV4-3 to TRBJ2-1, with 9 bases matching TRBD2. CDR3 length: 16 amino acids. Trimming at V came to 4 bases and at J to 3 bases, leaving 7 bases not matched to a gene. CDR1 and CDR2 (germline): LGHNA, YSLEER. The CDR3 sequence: CASSPNIAGDYNEQFF. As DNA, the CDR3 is TGCGCCAGCAGCCCGAATATAGCGGGGGACTACAATGAGCAGTTCTTC.

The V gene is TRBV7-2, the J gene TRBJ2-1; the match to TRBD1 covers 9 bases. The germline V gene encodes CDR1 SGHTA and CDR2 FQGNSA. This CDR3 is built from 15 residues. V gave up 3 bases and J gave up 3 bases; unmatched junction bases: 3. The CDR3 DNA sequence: TGTGCCAGCAGCTTTACAGGGGGCCGCTACAATGAGCAGTTCTTC. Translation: CASSFTGGRYNEQFF.

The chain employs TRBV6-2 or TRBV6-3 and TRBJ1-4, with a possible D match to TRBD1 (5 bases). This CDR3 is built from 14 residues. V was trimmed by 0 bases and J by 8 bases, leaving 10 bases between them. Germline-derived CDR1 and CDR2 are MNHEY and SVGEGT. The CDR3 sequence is CASSYSGRGEKLFF. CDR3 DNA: TGTGCCAGCAGTTACTCGGGGCGAGGGGAAAAACTGTTTTTT.

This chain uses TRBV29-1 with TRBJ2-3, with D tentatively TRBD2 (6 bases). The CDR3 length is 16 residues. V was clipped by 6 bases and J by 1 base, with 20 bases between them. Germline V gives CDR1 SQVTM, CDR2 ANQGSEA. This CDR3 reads CSVADFGGAGTDTQYF. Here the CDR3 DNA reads TGCAGCGTCGCAGATTTCGGGGGAGCGGGCACAGATACGCAGTATTTT.

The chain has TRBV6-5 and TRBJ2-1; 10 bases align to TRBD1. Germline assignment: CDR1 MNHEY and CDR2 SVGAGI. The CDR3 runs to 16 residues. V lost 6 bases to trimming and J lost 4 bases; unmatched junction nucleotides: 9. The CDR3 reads CASSLFDRGQYNEQFF. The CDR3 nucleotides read TGTGCCAGCAGCTTATTTGACAGGGGGCAGTACAATGAGCAGTTCTTC.

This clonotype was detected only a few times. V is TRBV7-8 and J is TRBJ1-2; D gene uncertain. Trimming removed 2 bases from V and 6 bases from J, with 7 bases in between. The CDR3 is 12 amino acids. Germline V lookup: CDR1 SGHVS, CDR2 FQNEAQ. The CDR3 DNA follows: TGTGCCAGCAGCTTATGGGCGGATGGCTACACCTTC. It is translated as CASSLWADGYTF.

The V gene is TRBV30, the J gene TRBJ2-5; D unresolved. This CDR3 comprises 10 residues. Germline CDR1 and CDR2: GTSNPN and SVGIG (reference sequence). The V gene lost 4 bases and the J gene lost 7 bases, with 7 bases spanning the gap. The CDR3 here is CAWNELTQYF. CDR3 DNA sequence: TGTGCCTGGAACGAATTGACCCAGTACTTC.

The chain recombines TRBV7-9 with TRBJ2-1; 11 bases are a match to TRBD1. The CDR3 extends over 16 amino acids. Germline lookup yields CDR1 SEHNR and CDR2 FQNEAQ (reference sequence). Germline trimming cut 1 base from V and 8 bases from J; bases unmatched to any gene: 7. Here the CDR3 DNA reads TGTGCCAGCAGCTTAGTCCCGGGACAGGGGGGCGATGAGCAGTTCTTC. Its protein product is CASSLVPGQGGDEQFF.

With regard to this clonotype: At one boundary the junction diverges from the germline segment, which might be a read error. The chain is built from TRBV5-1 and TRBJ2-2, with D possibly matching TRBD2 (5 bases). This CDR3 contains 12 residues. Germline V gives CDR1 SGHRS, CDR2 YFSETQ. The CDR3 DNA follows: TGCGCCAGCAGCCAAAATCACCGGGGAGCTGTTTTT. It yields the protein CASSQNHRGAVF.

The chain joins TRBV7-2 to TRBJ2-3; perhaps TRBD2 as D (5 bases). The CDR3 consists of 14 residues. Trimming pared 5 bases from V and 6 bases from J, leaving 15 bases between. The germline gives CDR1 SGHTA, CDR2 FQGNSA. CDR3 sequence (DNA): TGTGCCAGCAGCGCAATGAGGCGGGCGGATACGCAGTATTTT. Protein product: CASSAMRRADTQYF.

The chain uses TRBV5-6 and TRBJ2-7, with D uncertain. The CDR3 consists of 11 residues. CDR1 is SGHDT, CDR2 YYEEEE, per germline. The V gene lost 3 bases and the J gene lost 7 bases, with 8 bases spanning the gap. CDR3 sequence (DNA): TGTGCCAGCAGCTCGGGTTGGGAGCAGTACTTC. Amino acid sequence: CASSSGWEQYF.

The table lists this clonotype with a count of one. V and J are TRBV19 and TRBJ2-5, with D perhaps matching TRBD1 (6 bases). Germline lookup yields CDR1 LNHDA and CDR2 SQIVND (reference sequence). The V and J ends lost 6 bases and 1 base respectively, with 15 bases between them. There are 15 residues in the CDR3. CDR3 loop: CASSPKGEFQETQYF. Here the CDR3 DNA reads TGTGCCAGTAGCCCCAAGGGGGAATTCCAAGAGACCCAGTACTTC.

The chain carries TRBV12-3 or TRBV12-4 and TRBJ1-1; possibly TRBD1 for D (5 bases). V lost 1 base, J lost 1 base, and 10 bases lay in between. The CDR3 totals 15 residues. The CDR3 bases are TGTGCCAGCAGTTTAGGGGGGGGTTCGAACACTGAAGCTTTCTTT. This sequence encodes CASSLGGGSNTEAFF.

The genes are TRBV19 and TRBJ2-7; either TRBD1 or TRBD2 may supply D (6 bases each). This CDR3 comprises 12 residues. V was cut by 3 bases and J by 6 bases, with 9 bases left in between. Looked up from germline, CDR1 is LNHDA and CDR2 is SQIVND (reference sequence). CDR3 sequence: CASSIGGFEQYF. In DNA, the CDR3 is TGTGCCAGTAGTATCGGGGGCTTCGAGCAGTACTTC.

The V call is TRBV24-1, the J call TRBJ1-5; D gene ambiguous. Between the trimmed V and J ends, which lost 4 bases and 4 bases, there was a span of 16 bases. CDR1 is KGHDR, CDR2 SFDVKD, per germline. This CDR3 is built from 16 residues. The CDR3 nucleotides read TGTGCCACCAGTGACCGGCGGGAGACGGGGAATCAGCCCCAGCATTTT. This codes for CATSDRRETGNQPQHF.

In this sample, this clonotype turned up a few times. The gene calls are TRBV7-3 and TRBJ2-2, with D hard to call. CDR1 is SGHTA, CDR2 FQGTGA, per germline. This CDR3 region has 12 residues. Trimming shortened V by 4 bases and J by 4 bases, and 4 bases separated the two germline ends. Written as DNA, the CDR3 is TGTGCCAGCAGCTCTACCACCGGGGAGCTGTTTTTT. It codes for CASSSTTGELFF.

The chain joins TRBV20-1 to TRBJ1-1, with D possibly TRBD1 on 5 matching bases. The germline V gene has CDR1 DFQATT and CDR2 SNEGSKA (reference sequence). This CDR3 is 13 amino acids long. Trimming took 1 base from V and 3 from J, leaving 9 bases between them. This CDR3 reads CSARGDRDTEAFF. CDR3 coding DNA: TGCAGTGCTAGAGGGGACCGGGACACTGAAGCTTTCTTT.